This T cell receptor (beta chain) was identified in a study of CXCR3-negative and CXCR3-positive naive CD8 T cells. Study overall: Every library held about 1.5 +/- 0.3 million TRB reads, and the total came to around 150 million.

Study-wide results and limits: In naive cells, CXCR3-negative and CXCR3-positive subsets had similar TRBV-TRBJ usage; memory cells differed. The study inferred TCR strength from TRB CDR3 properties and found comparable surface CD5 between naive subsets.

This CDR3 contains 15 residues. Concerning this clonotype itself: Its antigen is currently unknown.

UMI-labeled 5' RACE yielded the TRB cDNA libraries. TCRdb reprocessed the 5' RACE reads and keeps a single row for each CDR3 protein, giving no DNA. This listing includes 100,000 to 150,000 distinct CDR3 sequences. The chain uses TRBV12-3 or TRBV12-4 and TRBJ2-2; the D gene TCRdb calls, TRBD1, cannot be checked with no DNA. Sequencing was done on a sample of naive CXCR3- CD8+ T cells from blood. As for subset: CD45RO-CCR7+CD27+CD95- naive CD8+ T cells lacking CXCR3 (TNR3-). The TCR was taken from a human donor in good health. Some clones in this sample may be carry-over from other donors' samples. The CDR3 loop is CAIQGENRVDGELFF.